A single sample gave rise to the 21 T cell receptor beta chains below, sequenced in a study of monozygotic twins with cystic fibrosis. Profiling relied on immunoSEQ multiplex PCR, and the TCRdb table lists in-frame clones only, not all of them. In the table there are 35,000 or so clones, about 87% of which are singletons. The specimen sequenced was blood. These TCRs come from a girl aged 2-10 years with cystic fibrosis.

This clone was seen only a few times. DNA for the CDR3: TGTGCCAGCAGTGAAGCGACAGGGATAGGTTCACCCCTCCACTTT. Translated: CASSEATGIGSPLHF. V usage is TRBV6-1 and J usage is TRBJ1-6, with TRBD1 identical over 7 bases. The CDR3 extends over 15 amino acids. After removal of 0 bases from V and 9 bases from J, the junction contained 5 bases not matched to a gene. CDR1 and CDR2 (germline): MNHNS, SASEGT.

The rearrangement links TRBV15 to TRBJ1-4; D is possibly TRBD1 (5 bases). This CDR3 contains 14 residues. V dropped 4 bases and J dropped 5 bases, with 11 bases sitting between them. The germline V gene has CDR1 LNHNV and CDR2 YYDKDF (reference sequence). The chain's CDR3 is CATSKGGENEKLFF. For the CDR3, the DNA is TGTGCCACCAGCAAGGGAGGGGAAAATGAAAAACTGTTTTTT.

The V and J genes are TRBV5-4 and TRBJ1-2; 11 bases are a match to TRBD1. This CDR3 contains 14 residues. J lost 9 bases, V lost 4 bases, and 8 bases had no gene match. Germline CDR1 is SGHNT and CDR2 is YYREEE (reference sequence). The CDR3 here is CASSRYGTGGSYTF. In nucleotides, the CDR3 is TGTGCCAGCAGCCGGTATGGGACAGGGGGTAGCTACACCTTC.

The chain uses TRBV7-9 and TRBJ2-7; TRBD1 might be the D (7 bases). Trimming took 1 base from V and 0 from J, leaving 13 bases between them. The CDR3 sequence is 16 residues long. Germline CDR1 SEHNR, CDR2 FQNEAQ (reference sequence). CDR3 sequence reads: CASSLEGAGLSYEQYF. The DNA of the CDR3 is TGTGCCAGCAGCTTAGAGGGGGCGGGACTCTCCTACGAGCAGTACTTC.

V gene TRBV9 combines with J gene TRBJ1-5, with unresolved D. Trimming pared 0 bases from V and 5 bases from J, leaving 12 bases between. The length of the CDR3 is 15 residues. Germline V gene sequence: CDR1 SGDLS, CDR2 YYNGEE. CDR3: CASSVGGSPYQPQHF. CDR3 bases: TGTGCCAGCAGCGTAGGAGGGTCCCCCTATCAGCCCCAGCATTTT.

This clone came up once. The V and J genes are TRBV30 and TRBJ2-7; 8 bases fit TRBD2. The germline CDR1 and CDR2 sequences are GTSNPN and SVGIG (reference sequence). The CDR3 runs to 13 residues. J was trimmed by 2 bases and V by 5 bases; bases with no gene match: 5. The CDR3 protein is CAWEIAGPYEQYF. The CDR3 DNA reads as TGTGCCTGGGAAATAGCGGGGCCCTACGAGCAGTACTTC. Looking up the rest from reference TRBV30 and TRBJ2-7 gives the full variable domain: SQTIHQWPATLVQPVGSPLSLECTVEGTSNPNLYWYRQAAGRGLQLLFYSVGIGQISSEVPQNLSASRPQDRQFILSSKKLLLSDSGFYLCAWEIAGPYEQYFGPGTRLTVT.

The CDR3 DNA sequence: TGCGCCAGCAGGCCCGCAGGGGGTGGTTCCAACTCCTATAATTCACCCCTCCACTTT. Protein sequence: CASRPAGGGSNSYNSPLHF. V gene TRBV5-1 combines with J gene TRBJ1-6; 7 bases are shared with TRBD1. Looked up from germline, CDR1 is SGHRS and CDR2 is YFSETQ. The junction had 14 bases not matched to a gene; V was cut back by 5 bases and J by 0 bases. The CDR3 spans 19 residues.

This clone appeared once. The chain carries TRBV27 and TRBJ2-7; TRBD1 matches at 9 bases. Germline V gene sequence: CDR1 MNHEY, CDR2 SMNVEV (reference sequence). The CDR3 has 15 amino acids. Trimming took 6 bases from V and 6 from J; bases not matched to a gene: 12. The CDR3 spells CASSQPGQGLGEQYF. CDR3 DNA sequence: TGTGCCAGCAGCCAGCCGGGACAGGGATTAGGCGAGCAGTACTTC.

V and J are TRBV7-8 and TRBJ1-2, with 8 bases lining up with TRBD1. Trimming at V came to 1 base and at J to 6 bases, leaving 7 bases not matched to a gene. Germline V gives CDR1 SGHVS, CDR2 FQNEAQ. This CDR3 spans 15 amino acids. The CDR3 nucleotides read TGTGCCAGCAGCTTAGTTGGCAGGGGGCTTAATGGCTACACCTTC. Translation: CASSLVGRGLNGYTF.

The chain joins TRBV6-4 to TRBJ1-2; 8 bases align to TRBD1. Germline assignment: CDR1 MRHNA and CDR2 SNTAGT. This CDR3 region has 13 residues. The V and J ends lost 9 bases and 2 bases, in that order; junction bases with no gene match: 5. The CDR3 nucleotides read TGTGCCAGTCTGACAGGGGCCAACTATGGCTACACCTTC. Encoded protein: CASLTGANYGYTF.

J is TRBJ1-2 and V is TRBV19; the D gene is possibly TRBD1 (5 bases). The CDR3 totals 14 residues. V was trimmed by 3 bases and J by 4 bases, leaving 12 bases between them. The germline CDR1 and CDR2 sequences are LNHDA and SQIVND (reference sequence). The CDR3 spells CASSITGLIYGYTF. CDR3 in DNA: TGTGCCAGTAGTATCACGGGGCTGATCTATGGCTACACCTTC.

The chain links TRBV2 to TRBJ2-7; D tentatively reads TRBD1 or TRBD2 (5 bases each). V dropped 8 bases and J dropped 4 bases, with 15 bases sitting between them. The CDR3 is 13 residues long. The germline gives CDR1 SNHLY, CDR2 FYNNEI. CDR3 sequence reads: CASLRGSNYEQYF. In nucleotides, the CDR3 is TGTGCCAGCCTGAGGGGCTCAAATTACGAGCAGTACTTC.

The chain employs TRBV18 and TRBJ2-5; D remains unclear. The CDR3 has 15 residues. Trimming cost V 6 bases and J 1 base, with 15 bases left between them. CDR1 is KGHSH and CDR2 is LQKENI in the germline V gene. Here the CDR3 reads CASSPYRTTQETQYF. CDR3 bases: TGTGCCAGCTCCCCCTATCGGACCACCCAAGAGACCCAGTACTTC. The full variable domain, rest sourced from reference TRBV18 and TRBJ2-5, is NAGVMQNPRHLVRRRGQEARLRCSPMKGHSHVYWYRQLPEEGLKFMVYLQKENIIDESGMPKERFSAEFPKEGPSILRIQQVVRGDSAAYFCASSPYRTTQETQYFGPGTRLLVL.

V is TRBV5-1 and J is TRBJ1-5, with 9 nucleotides matching TRBD1. Per the germline V gene, CDR1 is SGHRS and CDR2 is YFSETQ. After removal of 5 bases from V and 6 bases from J, the junction contained 6 bases not matched to a gene. The CDR3 sequence is 14 residues long. CDR3 sequence reads: CASSSTGGGQPQHF. CDR3 nucleotides: TGCGCCAGCAGTTCGACAGGGGGGGGTCAGCCCCAGCATTTT. The entire variable domain, with the rest obtained from reference TRBV5-1 and TRBJ1-5, is as follows: KAGVTQTPRYLIKTRGQQVTLSCSPISGHRSVSWYQQTPGQGLQFLFEYFSETQRNKGNFPGRFSGRQFSNSRSEMNVSTLELGDSALYLCASSSTGGGQPQHFGDGTRLSIL.

In its sample, this clone was seen a few times. Here the CDR3 reads CASSQDPIGGDYGYTF. The CDR3 region has the DNA TGCGCCAGCAGCCAAGACCCGATAGGGGGGGACTATGGCTACACCTTC. The chain employs TRBV4-3 and TRBJ1-2, with D perhaps TRBD1 (6 bases). The length of the CDR3 is 16 residues. The V end was cut by 0 bases, the J end by 3 bases, with 14 bases between. Germline assignment: CDR1 LGHNA and CDR2 YSLEER.

The CDR3 nucleotides read TGTGCCAGCAGCTCGATAGGACTAGCGGATCCCGGGGAGACCCAGTACTTC. Its protein product is CASSSIGLADPGETQYF. The chain employs TRBV5-6 and TRBJ2-5; TRBD2 aligns across 10 bases. Germline V lookup: CDR1 SGHDT, CDR2 YYEEEE. V was pared by 3 bases and J by 5 bases, with 13 bases of the junction left unmatched. The CDR3 has 17 amino acids. Looking up the rest from reference TRBV5-6 and TRBJ2-5 gives the full variable domain: DAGVTQSPTHLIKTRGQQVTLRCSPKSGHDTVSWYQQALGQGPQFIFQYYEEEERQRGNFPDRFSGHQFPNYSSELNVNALLLGDSALYLCASSSIGLADPGETQYFGPGTRLLVL.

The V call is TRBV29-1, the J call TRBJ2-7; D ambiguous. Trimming pared 2 bases from V and 3 bases from J, leaving 11 bases between. This CDR3 spans 13 amino acids. Germline CDR1 is SQVTM and CDR2 is ANQGSEA. CDR3 residues: CSVENTEDYEQYF. In DNA, the CDR3 is TGCAGCGTTGAAAATACAGAAGACTACGAGCAGTACTTC.

J is TRBJ2-2 and V is TRBV4-3, with D tentatively TRBD2 (6 bases). The CDR3 spans 16 residues. Trimming shortened V by 3 bases and J by 7 bases, and 18 bases separated the two germline ends. CDR1 and CDR2 from the germline V gene are LGHNA and YSLEER. CDR3 in amino acids: CASSHLGGLGNGELFF. The CDR3 nucleotides are TGCGCCAGCAGCCATTTGGGAGGATTAGGAAACGGGGAGCTGTTTTTT.

The chain recombines TRBV15 with TRBJ2-2; 8 nucleotides match TRBD1. Germline loops: CDR1 LNHNV, CDR2 YYDKDF (reference sequence). Unmatched junction bases numbered 9, after V lost 1 base and J lost 5 bases. The CDR3 has 17 amino acids. CDR3 in amino acids: CATSRVQGAIGTGELFF. The CDR3 coding sequence is TGTGCCACCAGCAGAGTGCAGGGGGCGATAGGGACCGGGGAGCTGTTTTTT.

The chain combines TRBV19 with TRBJ1-1; D possibly corresponds to TRBD1 (5 bases). The V end lost 3 bases, the J end lost 5 bases, and 10 bases lay between the germline ends. The germline V gene has CDR1 LNHDA and CDR2 SQIVND (reference sequence). This CDR3 comprises 13 residues. In DNA form, the CDR3 reads TGTGCCAGTAGTATGTGGAAGGGGACTGAAGCTTTCTTT. Its protein is CASSMWKGTEAFF.

This chain's CDR3 is CASSFPQYGFADTQYF. The CDR3 bases are TGTGCCAGCAGCTTCCCACAGTACGGGTTTGCAGATACGCAGTATTTT. The rearrangement joins TRBV5-4 to TRBJ2-3; D call uncertain. The germline V and J ends were trimmed by 2 bases and 4 bases, with 17 bases remaining between them. This CDR3 is built from 16 residues. Germline CDR1 reads SGHNT; CDR2 reads YYREEE (reference sequence).